This entry is about one T cell receptor beta chain. The sample is drawn from a study of blood T cell repertoires in COVID-19. Background on the study: Researchers got acute and convalescent COVID-19 samples from the United States, Italy and Spain.

Original analysis: Estimation of nucleated cell counts was performed using reference gene primer amplification. Data came from immunoSEQ multiplex PCR; TCRdb stores just in-frame clones and leaves some out. That table is the source of V, J and clone size, and D and trimming were worked out from the DNA. The profile shows 200,000 or so clones, 70% to 90% of them singletons. Cohort allocation depended upon clinical history that participants reported. Cohort 3 donors counted as recovered after two negative PCRs, clearance, or resolved symptoms. Germline values: CDR1 LGHDT, CDR2 YNNKEL (reference sequence). The CDR3 runs 12 residues. V gave up 3 bases and J gave up 4 bases, with 7 bases separating them.

The chain employs TRBV3-1 (or the pseudogene TRBV3-2) and TRBJ2-7; a weak D match, TRBD2 (6 bases). The receptor was isolated from a man between 25 and 39 years old who had recovered from COVID-19. Sequencing was performed on PBMCs or T cells enriched from blood (not recorded which). CDR3: CASSQTRYEQYF. CDR3 coding DNA: TGTGCCAGCAGCCAGACTAGATACGAGCAGTACTTC.